A selection of T cell receptor beta chains follows, all from one sample in a study of CD8 T cells in ankylosing spondylitis. One entry per CDR3 protein, called by TCRdb with MiXCR from the 5' RACE reads. This repertoire shows roughly 450,000 distinct CDR3 sequences, 26% found once; its top ten account for about 0.92%. The sequenced sample consisted of blood, either unsorted or a sorted T cell fraction (not recorded which). Source of these receptors: a male donor with ankylosing spondylitis. Each CDR3 is given without its conserved first and last residue. The D gene is left open where the match is weak. Clone size is given for some rows only: seen once, a few or many times, or a class if the clone is expanded.

j_call: TRBJ1-1; v_call: TRBV15; clone_size: .; d_call: .; cdr3_aa: ATSRDRGPGTEAF
j_call: TRBJ1-1; v_call: TRBV6-2/TRBV6-3; clone_size: few; d_call: TRBD1; cdr3_aa: ASSYDYRTGPSEAF
j_call: TRBJ2-1; v_call: TRBV7-9; clone_size: .; d_call: TRBD2; cdr3_aa: ASSFAGLAGGYNEQF
j_call: TRBJ2-1; v_call: TRBV29-1; clone_size: .; d_call: .; cdr3_aa: SVELQGFEQF
j_call: TRBJ2-1; v_call: TRBV6-1; clone_size: .; d_call: .; cdr3_aa: ASSETRSYNEQF
j_call: TRBJ2-1; v_call: TRBV24-1; clone_size: .; d_call: TRBD2; cdr3_aa: ATSDPTSGDNEQF
j_call: TRBJ2-1; v_call: TRBV29-1; clone_size: .; d_call: TRBD2; cdr3_aa: SVTPGLAGVVEQF
j_call: TRBJ1-1; v_call: TRBV12-3/TRBV12-4; clone_size: few; d_call: .; cdr3_aa: ASKLRDEAF
j_call: TRBJ2-7; v_call: TRBV20-1; clone_size: .; d_call: .; cdr3_aa: SARRRADSYEQY
j_call: TRBJ2-3; v_call: TRBV20-1; clone_size: few; d_call: TRBD2; cdr3_aa: SATTSGRADTQY
j_call: TRBJ2-1; v_call: TRBV5-1; clone_size: few; d_call: .; cdr3_aa: ASSLRIGSRLNEQF
j_call: TRBJ1-1; v_call: TRBV5-1; clone_size: .; d_call: TRBD1; cdr3_aa: ASSLSPGQGVNTEAF
j_call: TRBJ2-4; v_call: TRBV7-2; clone_size: .; d_call: .; cdr3_aa: ASSLVGRSLSGNIQY
j_call: TRBJ1-2; v_call: TRBV20-1; clone_size: .; d_call: .; cdr3_aa: SATASGVGYGYT
j_call: TRBJ2-5; v_call: TRBV15; clone_size: .; d_call: TRBD1; cdr3_aa: ATSRDQLGQGQETQY
j_call: TRBJ1-2; v_call: TRBV7-2; clone_size: .; d_call: TRBD1; cdr3_aa: ASSPRQGDGYT
j_call: TRBJ2-3; v_call: TRBV2; clone_size: .; d_call: .; cdr3_aa: ASRIGLTLTDTQY
j_call: TRBJ1-1; v_call: TRBV11-2; clone_size: few; d_call: .; cdr3_aa: ASSAGGGGSNTEAF
j_call: TRBJ2-3; v_call: TRBV20-1; clone_size: .; d_call: .; cdr3_aa: SANGHTDTQY
j_call: TRBJ2-2; v_call: TRBV12-3/TRBV12-4; clone_size: many; d_call: TRBD2; cdr3_aa: ASRINPLVAGATGELF
j_call: TRBJ2-7; v_call: TRBV5-1; clone_size: .; d_call: .; cdr3_aa: ASSLESQWDEQY
j_call: TRBJ2-3; v_call: TRBV5-5; clone_size: .; d_call: .; cdr3_aa: ASSYDWTGGGDTQY
j_call: TRBJ1-2; v_call: TRBV10-3; clone_size: .; d_call: .; cdr3_aa: AIRNSDDYT
j_call: TRBJ1-1; v_call: TRBV12-3/TRBV12-4; clone_size: .; d_call: .; cdr3_aa: ASSYLRTEAF
j_call: TRBJ2-1; v_call: TRBV6-1; clone_size: .; d_call: TRBD1; cdr3_aa: ASRSDRGGDYNEQF
j_call: TRBJ1-1; v_call: TRBV2; clone_size: .; d_call: .; cdr3_aa: ASSVSLNTEAF
j_call: TRBJ2-7; v_call: TRBV15; clone_size: .; d_call: TRBD1; cdr3_aa: AVDRVAEQY
j_call: TRBJ1-5; v_call: TRBV6-1; clone_size: .; d_call: .; cdr3_aa: ASSPMDQPQH
j_call: TRBJ1-5; v_call: TRBV11-1; clone_size: .; d_call: .; cdr3_aa: ASSLVVTPDSPNQPQH
j_call: TRBJ2-3; v_call: TRBV24-1; clone_size: few; d_call: TRBD1; cdr3_aa: ATSDFRRQGADTQY
j_call: TRBJ1-6; v_call: TRBV11-2; clone_size: few; d_call: .; cdr3_aa: ASSRRPRPGSYNSPLH
j_call: TRBJ2-5; v_call: TRBV5-6; clone_size: few; d_call: TRBD2; cdr3_aa: ASSLPLAGDQETQY
j_call: TRBJ1-3; v_call: TRBV20-1; clone_size: .; d_call: TRBD1; cdr3_aa: SASPGQGAFAGNTIY
j_call: TRBJ2-7; v_call: TRBV29-1; clone_size: few; d_call: .; cdr3_aa: SVRGAGEQY
j_call: TRBJ2-5; v_call: TRBV20-1; clone_size: few; d_call: .; cdr3_aa: SARGGAFYETQY
j_call: TRBJ2-2; v_call: TRBV3-1; clone_size: .; d_call: TRBD2; cdr3_aa: ASRALAGAGELF
j_call: TRBJ1-5; v_call: TRBV3-1; clone_size: .; d_call: .; cdr3_aa: ASSQRPDYSNQPQH
j_call: TRBJ1-2; v_call: TRBV24-1; clone_size: .; d_call: .; cdr3_aa: ATSDYKTDAYGYT
j_call: TRBJ2-1; v_call: TRBV29-1; clone_size: many; d_call: .; cdr3_aa: SVGGRENEQF
j_call: TRBJ2-1; v_call: TRBV5-1; clone_size: .; d_call: .; cdr3_aa: ASGGGGSSYNEQF
j_call: TRBJ2-2; v_call: TRBV20-1; clone_size: few; d_call: .; cdr3_aa: SAQKAQGNTGELF
j_call: TRBJ2-1; v_call: TRBV6-1; clone_size: few; d_call: .; cdr3_aa: ASSEVSAGYNEQF
j_call: TRBJ1-1; v_call: TRBV11-2; clone_size: few; d_call: .; cdr3_aa: ASSKNNRVNTEAF
j_call: TRBJ1-2; v_call: TRBV12-3/TRBV12-4; clone_size: .; d_call: .; cdr3_aa: ASSRQAASNYGYT
j_call: TRBJ1-5; v_call: TRBV12-3/TRBV12-4; clone_size: few; d_call: TRBD1; cdr3_aa: ASRHRDRDNQPQH